These T cell receptor beta chains were read from a single sample in a study of cytomegalovirus exposure and HLA in healthy donors. Repertoires were generated with immunoSEQ multiplex PCR, while TCRdb's copy carries only in-frame clones and drops some. In the table there are about 190,000 clones, 60% to 80% of which are singletons. The sequencing sample was made of PBMCs. These receptors were taken from a woman aged 30 to 39 in good health and CMV-seropositive. Each CDR3 is given with its conserved first and last residue. Each record gives: V gene, clone size, J gene, D gene, CDR3 protein, CDR3 DNA. D genes are given only for firm matches. Not all rows give a size; the values are once, few, many and, for expanded clones, a class.

v_call: TRBV11-2; clone_size: NA; j_call: TRBJ2-7; d_call: NA; cdr3_aa: CASSLGTDYEQYF; cdr3_nt: TGTGCCAGCAGCTTAGGGACAGATTACGAGCAGTACTTC
v_call: TRBV6-1; clone_size: NA; j_call: TRBJ1-2; d_call: TRBD1; cdr3_aa: CASSVQGNYGYTF; cdr3_nt: TGTGCCAGCAGTGTACAGGGGAACTATGGCTACACCTTC
v_call: TRBV27; clone_size: NA; j_call: TRBJ2-2; d_call: NA; cdr3_aa: CASSWTATGELFF; cdr3_nt: TGTGCCAGCAGTTGGACAGCTACCGGGGAGCTGTTTTTT
v_call: TRBV6-1; clone_size: many; j_call: TRBJ2-5; d_call: TRBD2; cdr3_aa: CASSGGLVRETQYF; cdr3_nt: TGTGCCAGCAGTGGGGGACTAGTCCGGGAGACCCAGTACTTC
v_call: TRBV5-4; clone_size: NA; j_call: TRBJ2-5; d_call: TRBD2; cdr3_aa: CASAPNSGEEETQYF; cdr3_nt: TGTGCCAGCGCTCCCAATAGCGGGGAGGAGGAGACCCAGTACTTC
v_call: TRBV27; clone_size: NA; j_call: TRBJ1-5; d_call: TRBD1; cdr3_aa: CASSFLGTGTGNQPQHF; cdr3_nt: TGTGCCAGCAGTTTCCTCGGAACCGGGACAGGGAATCAGCCCCAGCATTTT
v_call: TRBV6-1; clone_size: few; j_call: TRBJ1-1; d_call: NA; cdr3_aa: CASSDSPNTEAFF; cdr3_nt: TGTGCCAGCAGTGACAGTCCGAACACTGAAGCTTTCTTT
v_call: TRBV6-4; clone_size: few; j_call: TRBJ2-3; d_call: NA; cdr3_aa: CASSDSSGGGTDTQYF; cdr3_nt: TGTGCCAGCAGTGACTCATCCGGGGGAGGCACAGATACGCAGTATTTT
v_call: TRBV6-5; clone_size: NA; j_call: TRBJ2-1; d_call: NA; cdr3_aa: CASRDLTGYNEQFF; cdr3_nt: TGTGCCAGCAGGGACTTAACCGGTTACAATGAGCAGTTCTTC
v_call: TRBV7-9; clone_size: NA; j_call: TRBJ2-3; d_call: TRBD1; cdr3_aa: CASSRTGADTQYF; cdr3_nt: TGTGCCAGCAGCCGAACAGGGGCAGATACGCAGTATTTT
v_call: TRBV7-2; clone_size: few; j_call: TRBJ2-3; d_call: NA; cdr3_aa: CASSPVSTDTQYF; cdr3_nt: TGTGCCAGCAGCCCGGTTAGCACAGATACGCAGTATTTT
v_call: TRBV6-1; clone_size: NA; j_call: TRBJ2-3; d_call: TRBD2; cdr3_aa: CASSGLAGADTQYF; cdr3_nt: TGTGCCAGCAGCGGACTAGCGGGAGCTGATACGCAGTATTTT
v_call: TRBV6-1; clone_size: NA; j_call: TRBJ2-7; d_call: TRBD1; cdr3_aa: CASSSYGTAYEQYF; cdr3_nt: TGTGCCAGCAGTTCCTATGGGACAGCCTACGAGCAGTACTTC
v_call: TRBV9; clone_size: once; j_call: TRBJ2-7; d_call: NA; cdr3_aa: CASSESGTTYEQYF; cdr3_nt: TGTGCCAGCAGCGAATCCGGGACAACGTACGAGCAGTACTTC
v_call: TRBV28; clone_size: few; j_call: TRBJ1-2; d_call: TRBD1; cdr3_aa: CASSLPGQGPLNYGYTF; cdr3_nt: TGTGCCAGCAGTTTACCTGGACAGGGGCCCCTCAACTATGGCTACACCTTC
v_call: TRBV4-1; clone_size: NA; j_call: TRBJ2-1; d_call: TRBD2; cdr3_aa: CASSQPPGLAGTSYNEQFF; cdr3_nt: TGCGCCAGCAGCCAACCCCCCGGACTAGCGGGAACCTCCTACAATGAGCAGTTCTTC
v_call: TRBV27; clone_size: NA; j_call: TRBJ1-5; d_call: NA; cdr3_aa: CASSFTGGNNQPQHF; cdr3_nt: TGTGCCAGCAGTTTCACGGGGGGGAACAATCAGCCCCAGCATTTT
v_call: TRBV6-5; clone_size: NA; j_call: TRBJ2-7; d_call: NA; cdr3_aa: CASSSQGGVYEQYF; cdr3_nt: TGTGCCAGCAGTAGCCAGGGGGGTGTTTACGAGCAGTACTTC
v_call: TRBV7-6; clone_size: NA; j_call: TRBJ2-1; d_call: NA; cdr3_aa: CASSLGAGSGNEQFF; cdr3_nt: TGTGCCAGCAGCTTAGGGGCGGGGTCAGGCAATGAGCAGTTCTTC
v_call: TRBV2; clone_size: few; j_call: TRBJ2-7; d_call: TRBD2; cdr3_aa: CASSEAPGGARQGEQYF; cdr3_nt: TGTGCCAGCAGTGAAGCGCCCGGGGGGGCTCGACAAGGAGAGCAGTACTTC
v_call: TRBV18; clone_size: NA; j_call: TRBJ1-4; d_call: TRBD1; cdr3_aa: CASSPGQGGEKLFF; cdr3_nt: TGTGCCAGCTCACCGGGACAGGGAGGAGAAAAACTGTTTTTT
v_call: TRBV5-4; clone_size: few; j_call: TRBJ2-1; d_call: TRBD2; cdr3_aa: CASRLTTSRDNEQFF; cdr3_nt: TGTGCCAGCAGATTGACGACTAGCAGGGACAATGAGCAGTTCTTC
v_call: TRBV2; clone_size: NA; j_call: TRBJ2-5; d_call: NA; cdr3_aa: CATFLDRRDPRPASAVAQYF; cdr3_nt: TGTGCCACTTTCTTGGACAGGAGGGACCCCCGCCCGGCCAGCGCCGTGGCCCAGTACTTC
v_call: TRBV9; clone_size: few; j_call: TRBJ2-2; d_call: TRBD2; cdr3_aa: CASSVGLERTGELFF; cdr3_nt: TGTGCCAGCAGCGTTGGACTAGAGCGGACCGGGGAGCTGTTTTTT
v_call: TRBV5-1; clone_size: NA; j_call: TRBJ2-7; d_call: NA; cdr3_aa: CASSLGGDYEQYF; cdr3_nt: TGCGCCAGCAGCTTGGGAGGAGACTACGAGCAGTACTTC
v_call: TRBV6-1; clone_size: NA; j_call: TRBJ2-7; d_call: NA; cdr3_aa: CASSLDSFGSYEQYF; cdr3_nt: TGTGCCAGCAGTCTCGACAGCTTTGGCTCCTACGAGCAGTACTTC
v_call: TRBV5-1; clone_size: NA; j_call: TRBJ1-1; d_call: TRBD1; cdr3_aa: CASSFGTGGEAFF; cdr3_nt: TGCGCCAGCAGCTTTGGGACAGGGGGTGAAGCTTTCTTT
v_call: TRBV29-1; clone_size: NA; j_call: TRBJ2-3; d_call: NA; cdr3_aa: CSVEGGISTDTQYF; cdr3_nt: TGCAGCGTTGAAGGAGGGATCAGCACAGATACGCAGTATTTT
v_call: TRBV15; clone_size: NA; j_call: TRBJ1-4; d_call: TRBD1; cdr3_aa: CATSTETGGNEKLFF; cdr3_nt: TGTGCCACCAGCACCGAGACAGGGGGGAATGAAAAACTGTTTTTT
v_call: TRBV6-5; clone_size: NA; j_call: TRBJ1-1; d_call: NA; cdr3_aa: CASSTGHRRTEAFF; cdr3_nt: TGTGCCAGCAGTACGGGACATAGACGAACTGAAGCTTTCTTT
v_call: TRBV19; clone_size: NA; j_call: TRBJ2-1; d_call: TRBD2; cdr3_aa: CASSPPPGLAGQSYNEQFF; cdr3_nt: TGTGCCAGTAGTCCGCCGCCGGGACTAGCGGGACAATCCTACAATGAGCAGTTCTTC
v_call: TRBV15; clone_size: NA; j_call: TRBJ2-2; d_call: NA; cdr3_aa: CATSRDLRRDTGELFF; cdr3_nt: TGTGCCACCAGCAGAGATCTGAGGCGGGACACCGGGGAGCTGTTTTTT
v_call: TRBV18; clone_size: NA; j_call: TRBJ2-7; d_call: TRBD2; cdr3_aa: CASSPGGLAGEEQYF; cdr3_nt: TGTGCCAGCTCACCGGGCGGACTAGCGGGAGAAGAGCAGTACTTC
v_call: TRBV6-1; clone_size: NA; j_call: TRBJ2-7; d_call: NA; cdr3_aa: CASSYSGSYEQYF; cdr3_nt: TGTGCCAGCAGTTATAGCGGCTCCTACGAGCAGTACTTC
v_call: TRBV15; clone_size: NA; j_call: TRBJ2-1; d_call: NA; cdr3_aa: CATSRGGEINEQLF; cdr3_nt: TGTGCCACCAGCAGAGGGGGAGAAATTAATGAGCAGCTCTTC
v_call: TRBV10-3; clone_size: NA; j_call: TRBJ1-1; d_call: NA; cdr3_aa: CAISGTRDTLNTEAFF; cdr3_nt: TGTGCCATCAGTGGGACCCGGGACACCTTGAACACTGAAGCTTTCTTT
v_call: TRBV7-2; clone_size: NA; j_call: TRBJ2-5; d_call: TRBD1; cdr3_aa: CASSLPGQVETQYF; cdr3_nt: TGTGCCAGCAGCTTGCCGGGACAGGTGGAGACCCAGTACTTC
v_call: TRBV7-2; clone_size: NA; j_call: TRBJ2-7; d_call: NA; cdr3_aa: CASSLKGGYEQYF; cdr3_nt: TGTGCCAGCAGCTTAAAAGGCGGCTACGAGCAGTACTTC
v_call: TRBV10-1; clone_size: NA; j_call: TRBJ2-5; d_call: TRBD2; cdr3_aa: CASGGTTQETQYF; cdr3_nt: TGCGCCAGCGGGGGGACTACTCAAGAGACCCAGTACTTC
v_call: TRBV15; clone_size: NA; j_call: TRBJ2-1; d_call: NA; cdr3_aa: CATRASVVPGVNNEQFF; cdr3_nt: TGTGCCACAAGGGCTAGCGTAGTGCCGGGGGTCAACAATGAGCAGTTCTTC
v_call: TRBV6-5; clone_size: NA; j_call: TRBJ2-7; d_call: NA; cdr3_aa: CASSKGALGTYEQYF; cdr3_nt: TGTGCCAGCAGTAAAGGCGCCCTAGGAACCTACGAGCAGTACTTC
v_call: TRBV10-2; clone_size: NA; j_call: TRBJ1-5; d_call: NA; cdr3_aa: CASSVENQPQHF; cdr3_nt: TGCGCCAGCAGTGTGGAGAATCAGCCCCAGCATTTT
v_call: TRBV18; clone_size: NA; j_call: TRBJ2-6; d_call: TRBD1; cdr3_aa: CASSLDRGRTGANVLTF; cdr3_nt: TGTGCCAGCTCGCTGGACAGGGGTAGGACTGGGGCCAACGTCCTGACTTTC
v_call: TRBV6-5; clone_size: NA; j_call: TRBJ2-5; d_call: NA; cdr3_aa: CASSSRGLETQYF; cdr3_nt: TGTGCCAGCAGCTCGCGGGGTCTAGAGACCCAGTACTTC
v_call: TRBV7-9; clone_size: NA; j_call: TRBJ2-1; d_call: NA; cdr3_aa: CASSIFGTPGDEQFF; cdr3_nt: TGTGCCAGCAGTATCTTCGGAACACCCGGAGATGAGCAGTTCTTC
v_call: TRBV29-1; clone_size: few; j_call: TRBJ2-7; d_call: NA; cdr3_aa: CSVLGTGTSSYEQYF; cdr3_nt: TGCAGCGTTCTAGGGACAGGGACTAGCTCCTACGAGCAGTACTTC
v_call: TRBV4-1; clone_size: few; j_call: TRBJ2-2; d_call: TRBD1; cdr3_aa: CASRGQLTQNTGELFF; cdr3_nt: TGCGCCAGCAGGGGACAGCTGACCCAGAACACCGGGGAGCTGTTTTTT
v_call: TRBV28; clone_size: NA; j_call: TRBJ1-2; d_call: TRBD1; cdr3_aa: CASRNGRGRGYGYTF; cdr3_nt: TGTGCCAGCAGGAATGGCAGGGGGCGCGGCTATGGCTACACCTTC
v_call: TRBV28; clone_size: NA; j_call: TRBJ2-7; d_call: NA; cdr3_aa: CASSLRLNSYEQYF; cdr3_nt: TGTGCCAGCAGTTTACGACTCAACTCCTACGAGCAGTACTTC
v_call: TRBV28; clone_size: NA; j_call: TRBJ2-7; d_call: TRBD2; cdr3_aa: CASSLWGTSGSRGYEQYF; cdr3_nt: TGTGCCAGCAGTTTATGGGGGACTAGCGGGAGTCGTGGCTACGAGCAGTACTTC
v_call: TRBV29-1; clone_size: NA; j_call: TRBJ2-7; d_call: TRBD1; cdr3_aa: CSVGRQGDEQYF; cdr3_nt: TGCAGCGTGGGGAGACAGGGGGACGAGCAGTACTTC
v_call: TRBV2; clone_size: once; j_call: TRBJ1-4; d_call: TRBD1; cdr3_aa: CASSGQGFTNEKLFF; cdr3_nt: TGTGCCAGCAGTGGACAGGGGTTCACTAATGAAAAACTGTTTTTT
v_call: TRBV28; clone_size: few; j_call: TRBJ1-2; d_call: NA; cdr3_aa: CASSSSLQVYGYTF; cdr3_nt: TGTGCCAGCAGTTCCAGCCTGCAGGTCTATGGCTACACCTTC
v_call: TRBV4-1; clone_size: NA; j_call: TRBJ2-7; d_call: TRBD2; cdr3_aa: CASSQGTSVTYEQYF; cdr3_nt: TGCGCCAGCAGCCAGGGGACTAGCGTCACCTACGAGCAGTACTTC
v_call: TRBV11-2; clone_size: NA; j_call: TRBJ2-2; d_call: TRBD2; cdr3_aa: CASSLNRTSGRRLGELFF; cdr3_nt: TGTGCCAGCAGCTTAAATCGGACTAGCGGGAGAAGGCTCGGGGAGCTGTTTTTT